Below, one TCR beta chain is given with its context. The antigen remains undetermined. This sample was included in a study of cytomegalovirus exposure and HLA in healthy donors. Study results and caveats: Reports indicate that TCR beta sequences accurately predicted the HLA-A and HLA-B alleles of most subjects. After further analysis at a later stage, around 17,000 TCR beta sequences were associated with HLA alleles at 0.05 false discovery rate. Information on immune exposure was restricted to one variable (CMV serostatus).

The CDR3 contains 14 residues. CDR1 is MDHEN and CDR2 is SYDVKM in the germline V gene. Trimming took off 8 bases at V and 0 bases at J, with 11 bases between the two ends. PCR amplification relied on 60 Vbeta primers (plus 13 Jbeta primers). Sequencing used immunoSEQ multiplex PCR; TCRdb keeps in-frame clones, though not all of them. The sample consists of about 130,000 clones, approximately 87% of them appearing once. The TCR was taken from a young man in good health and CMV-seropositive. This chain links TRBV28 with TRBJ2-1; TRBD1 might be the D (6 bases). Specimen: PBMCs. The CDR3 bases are TGTGCCAGCCGAATGGACAGCTCCTACAATGAGCAGTTCTTC. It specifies CASRMDSSYNEQFF.